Following are 2 T cell receptor beta chains from one sample sequenced in a study of molecular identifiers for immune sequencing clone quantification. One entry per CDR3 protein, called by TCRdb with MiXCR from the PCR reads. The sample has over 600,000 distinct CDR3 sequences; about 20% are singletons. Specimen: naive CD8+ T cells from blood, with Jurkat cell RNA spiked in. Subset indicated: FACS-sorted CD8+CD4-CCR7+CD45RA+ naive T cells. The receptors derive from a human donor in good health. Some libraries in this study had Jurkat cell RNA spiked in.

At least ten counts were recorded for this clonotype. This rearrangement joins TRBV5-8 to TRBJ2-7; D uncertain. The V end was cut by 2 bases, the J end by 4 bases, with 22 bases between. The CDR3 is 17 amino acids. Germline CDR1 and CDR2: SGHTS and YDEGEE. As DNA, the CDR3 is TGTGCCAGCAGCTTCGGCGGCGCGTGGGATCGTGTGTACGAGCAGTACTTC. Its translation: CASSFGGAWDRVYEQYF.

In this sample, this clonotype turned up many times. J is TRBJ2-5 and V is TRBV3-1, with D perhaps TRBD2 (6 bases). The CDR3 totals 15 residues. Per the germline V gene, CDR1 is LGHDT and CDR2 is YNNKEL (reference sequence). V shed 0 bases and J shed 3 bases, with 11 bases lying between them. The CDR3 DNA is TGTGCCAGCAGCCAAGATGGCGGGACGGAAGAGACCCAGTACTTC. Translation: CASSQDGGTEETQYF.